The rows below give T cell receptor beta chains drawn from one sample of a study of T cells in Graves' hyperthyroidism and ophthalmopathy. TCRdb reprocessed the multiplex PCR reads with MiXCR, giving one entry per CDR3 protein. The sample has hundreds of thousands of distinct CDR3 sequences; less than 15% are singletons. What was sequenced was blood. These receptors were taken from a woman aged 18-29 years with Graves' hyperthyroidism. CDR3s include the opening cysteine and the closing phenylalanine or tryptophan. Each record gives: CDR3 DNA, CDR3 protein, clone size, J gene, D gene, V gene. A D gene is named only where the DNA matches it firmly. Not every row has a clone size; where given, it reads once, few, many or a size class.

TGCAGTGCTACAACTTCTTCAGGGGTCTCCTACGAGCAGTACTTC CSATTSSGVSYEQYF many TRBJ2-7 - TRBV20-1
TGTGCCAGCAGAAGGGACAGTGGAGCGAAGGAGTTCTTC CASRRDSGAKEFF many TRBJ2-1 TRBD1 TRBV2
TGTGCCACCAGTGATCGGCGTGGGGGGGCAGATACGCAGTATTTT CATSDRRGGADTQYF few TRBJ2-3 TRBD2 TRBV24-1
TGTGCCAGCAGTTGGGACGGGAACACTGAAGCTTTCTTT CASSWDGNTEAFF many TRBJ1-1 - TRBV6-2/TRBV6-3
TGTGCCAGCAGCTTACTGGGACCGGGGGATACGCAGTATTTT CASSLLGPGDTQYF few TRBJ2-3 - TRBV11-2
TGTGCCTGGAGTGACACAGGGGGCGGTGGCGAGCAGTACTTC CAWSDTGGGGEQYF many TRBJ2-7 TRBD1 TRBV30
TGTGCCAGCAGTTCCCCTTACGCAGGGGATAGAACGCAGTATTTT CASSSPYAGDRTQYF few TRBJ2-3 - TRBV12-3/TRBV12-4
TGCAGCGGCGCCGTCGGGGTTGGGTACGAGCAGTACTTC CSGAVGVGYEQYF - TRBJ2-7 - TRBV29-1
TGTGCCAGCAGCCAAGGCCTGGGGCGAGGGCAGTTCTTC CASSQGLGRGQFF few TRBJ2-1 - TRBV14
TGTGCCAGCAGCTTTTTATCGGGACTAGCGGCCACCGGGGAGCTGTTTTTT CASSFLSGLAATGELFF - TRBJ2-2 TRBD2 TRBV7-8
TGTGCCAGCAGTTTAGACAGAATTAGTCTAAGCTCCTACGAGCAGTACTTC CASSLDRISLSSYEQYF many TRBJ2-7 - TRBV12-3/TRBV12-4
TGTGCCAGCTCACCCGGTCGATTCATCCACTATGGCTACACCTTC CASSPGRFIHYGYTF - TRBJ1-2 - TRBV18
TGTGCCAGCAGAACCGGGACAGGGAACTATGGCTACACCTTC CASRTGTGNYGYTF many TRBJ1-2 TRBD1 TRBV27
TGTGCCAGCAGCGTAGAAGCTAGCGGGAGTACAGATACGCAGTATTTT CASSVEASGSTDTQYF few TRBJ2-3 TRBD2 TRBV9
TGTGCCAGCAGCCCCGGGGTGGGGCCCAATCAGCCCCAGCATTTT CASSPGVGPNQPQHF many TRBJ1-5 - TRBV6-1
TGTGCCAGCGACGGTCTGGGGGCCGACGAGCAGTACTTC CASDGLGADEQYF many TRBJ2-7 - TRBV2
TGTGCCAGCAGGAGGACCCGGAGGAGCGCGGACTATAACGCTTTCTTT CASRRTRRSADYNAFF many TRBJ1-1 - TRBV12-3/TRBV12-4
TGCAGCGCCGTGGGTGCCCTGGACTACGAGCAGTACTTC CSAVGALDYEQYF many TRBJ2-7 - TRBV29-1
TGTGCCTGGAGTGAGGGGACAACTTTGGATGAGCAGTACTTC CAWSEGTTLDEQYF many TRBJ2-7 - TRBV30
TGTGCCAGCAGTCTCAGGGGCCCGTACAATAATTCACCCCTCCACTTT CASSLRGPYNNSPLHF few TRBJ1-6 - TRBV6-1
TGCGCCAGCAGCCAAGATAATAGCGGGAGTTACGAGCAGTACTTC CASSQDNSGSYEQYF few TRBJ2-7 TRBD2 TRBV4-3
TGTGCCAGCACTCCCCACAGGGTCGGTCAGCCCCAGCATTTT CASTPHRVGQPQHF - TRBJ1-5 - TRBV28
TGTGCCAGACCCACCCCGGGACTGTACACCGGGGAGCTGTTTTTT CARPTPGLYTGELFF many TRBJ2-2 - TRBV28
TGTGCCAGCAGCCTCCTTGGACAGGGCGGTAATGAAAAACTGTTTTTT CASSLLGQGGNEKLFF - TRBJ1-4 TRBD1 TRBV27
TGCAGTGCTAGAATCCCTACACGGAGCTCCTACGAGCAGTACTTC CSARIPTRSSYEQYF - TRBJ2-7 - TRBV20-1
TGTGCCAGCAACCCCGGACAGGGGGTTACTCGGGGCTACACCTTC CASNPGQGVTRGYTF many TRBJ1-2 TRBD1 TRBV2
TGTGCCAGCAGCCGGCTAGGCTCCGAGCAGTACTTC CASSRLGSEQYF - TRBJ2-7 - TRBV13
TGCAGTGCTGTCCCCAGGGGGGATGAGCAGTTCTTC CSAVPRGDEQFF many TRBJ2-1 - TRBV20-1